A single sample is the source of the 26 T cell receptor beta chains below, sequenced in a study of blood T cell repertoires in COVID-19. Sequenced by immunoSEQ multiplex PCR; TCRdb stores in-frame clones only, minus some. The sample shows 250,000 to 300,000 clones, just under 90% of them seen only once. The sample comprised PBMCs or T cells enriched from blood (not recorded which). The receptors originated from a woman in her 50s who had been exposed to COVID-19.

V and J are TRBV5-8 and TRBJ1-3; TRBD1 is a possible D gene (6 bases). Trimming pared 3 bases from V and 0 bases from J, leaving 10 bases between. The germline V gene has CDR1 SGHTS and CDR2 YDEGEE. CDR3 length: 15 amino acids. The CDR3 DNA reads TGTGCCAGCAGCTCAGGACAGAACTCTGGAAACACCATATATTTT. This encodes CASSSGQNSGNTIYF.

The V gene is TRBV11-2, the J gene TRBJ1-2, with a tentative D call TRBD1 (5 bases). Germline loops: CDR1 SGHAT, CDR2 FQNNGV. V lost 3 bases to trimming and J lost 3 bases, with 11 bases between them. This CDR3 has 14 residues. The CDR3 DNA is TGTGCCAGCAGCTTTTGGGGAGGGGACTATGGCTACACCTTC. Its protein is CASSFWGGDYGYTF.

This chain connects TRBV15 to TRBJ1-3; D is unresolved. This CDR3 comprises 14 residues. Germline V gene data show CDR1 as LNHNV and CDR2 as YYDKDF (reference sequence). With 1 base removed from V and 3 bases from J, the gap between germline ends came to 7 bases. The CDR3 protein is CATSRGGVGNTIYF. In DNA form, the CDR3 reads TGTGCCACCAGCAGAGGAGGAGTTGGAAACACCATATATTTT.

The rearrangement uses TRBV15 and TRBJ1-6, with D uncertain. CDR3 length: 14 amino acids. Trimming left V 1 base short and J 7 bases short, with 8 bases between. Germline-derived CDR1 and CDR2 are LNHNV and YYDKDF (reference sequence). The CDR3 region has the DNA TGTGCCACCAGCAGAGGAGTGCTAAATTCACCCCTCCACTTT. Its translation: CATSRGVLNSPLHF.

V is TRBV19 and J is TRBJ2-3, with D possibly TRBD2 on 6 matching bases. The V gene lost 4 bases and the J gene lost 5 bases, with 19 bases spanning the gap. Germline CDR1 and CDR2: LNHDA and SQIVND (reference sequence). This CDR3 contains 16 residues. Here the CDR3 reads CASSRTGTPRVDTQYF. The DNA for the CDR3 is TGTGCCAGTAGTAGAACCGGGACTCCCAGGGTAGATACGCAGTATTTT.

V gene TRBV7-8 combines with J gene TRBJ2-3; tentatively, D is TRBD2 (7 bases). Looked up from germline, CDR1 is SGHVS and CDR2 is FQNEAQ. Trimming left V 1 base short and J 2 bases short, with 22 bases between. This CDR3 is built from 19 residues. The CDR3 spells CASSLVSGGASGTTDTQYF. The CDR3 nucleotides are TGTGCCAGCAGCTTAGTGAGTGGGGGGGCTTCAGGAACCACAGATACGCAGTATTTT.

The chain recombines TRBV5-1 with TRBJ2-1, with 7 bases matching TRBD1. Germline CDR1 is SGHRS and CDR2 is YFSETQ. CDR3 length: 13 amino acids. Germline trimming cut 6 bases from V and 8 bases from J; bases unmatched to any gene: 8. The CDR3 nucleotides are TGCGCCAGCATGGGACAGCCTGGGGATGAGCAGTTCTTC. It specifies CASMGQPGDEQFF.

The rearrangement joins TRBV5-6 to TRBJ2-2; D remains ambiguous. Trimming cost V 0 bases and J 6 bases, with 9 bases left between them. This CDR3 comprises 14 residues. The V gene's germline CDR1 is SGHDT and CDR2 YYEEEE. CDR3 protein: CASSLVRVSGELFF. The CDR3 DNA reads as TGTGCCAGCAGCTTGGTACGGGTTTCCGGGGAGCTGTTTTTT.

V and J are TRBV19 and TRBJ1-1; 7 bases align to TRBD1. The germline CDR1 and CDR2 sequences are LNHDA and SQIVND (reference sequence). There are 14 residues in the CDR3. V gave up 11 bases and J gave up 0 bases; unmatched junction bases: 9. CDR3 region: CAPKKGALNTEAFF. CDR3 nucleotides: TGTGCCCCGAAGAAGGGGGCTCTGAACACTGAAGCTTTCTTT.

For the CDR3, the DNA is TGTGCCAGCAGAATGGGCAGGGGTATCGGTATTTTGCCACGCACTGAAGCTTTCTTT. This sequence encodes CASRMGRGIGILPRTEAFF. The chain joins TRBV28 to TRBJ1-1, with D tentatively TRBD1 (6 bases). CDR1 MDHEN and CDR2 SYDVKM come from the germline V gene. Trimming pared 6 bases from V and 4 bases from J, leaving 30 bases between. CDR3 size: 19 residues.

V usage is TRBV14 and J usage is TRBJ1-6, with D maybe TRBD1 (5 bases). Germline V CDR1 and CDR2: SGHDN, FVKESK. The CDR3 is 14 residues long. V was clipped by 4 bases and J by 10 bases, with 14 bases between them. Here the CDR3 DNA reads TGTGCCAGCAGCCGAGGCAGGGAATACTCACCCCTCCACTTT. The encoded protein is CASSRGREYSPLHF.

CDR3 loop: CATSRGQGINEKLFF. The CDR3 nucleotides are TGTGCCACCAGCAGAGGACAGGGAATAAATGAAAAACTGTTTTTT. The V gene is TRBV15, the J gene TRBJ1-4, with 7 bases identical to TRBD1. From germline, CDR1 is LNHNV and CDR2 YYDKDF (reference sequence). V shed 1 base, J shed 5 bases, and the junction held 4 bases outside the gene matches. The CDR3 runs to 15 residues. The variable domain in full, with the rest retrieved from reference TRBV15 and TRBJ1-4, is DAMVIQNPRYQVTQFGKPVTLSCSQTLNHNVMYWYQQKSSQAPKLLFHYYDKDFNNEADTPDNFQSRRPNTSFCFLDIRSPGLGDTAMYLCATSRGQGINEKLFFGSGTQLSVL.

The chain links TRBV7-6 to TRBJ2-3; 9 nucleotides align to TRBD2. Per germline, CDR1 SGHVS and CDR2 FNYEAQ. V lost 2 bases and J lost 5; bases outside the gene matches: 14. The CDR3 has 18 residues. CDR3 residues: CASSLYGSGGLSQDTQYF. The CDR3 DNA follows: TGTGCCAGCAGCTTATATGGTAGCGGGGGCCTCTCGCAAGATACGCAGTATTTT.

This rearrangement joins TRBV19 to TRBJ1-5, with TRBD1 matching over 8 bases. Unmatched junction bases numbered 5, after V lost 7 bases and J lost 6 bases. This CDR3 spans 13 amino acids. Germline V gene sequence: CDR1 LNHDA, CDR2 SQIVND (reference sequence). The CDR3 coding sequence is TGTGCCAGTAAGGACAGGGTTGGTCAGCCCCAGCATTTT. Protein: CASKDRVGQPQHF.

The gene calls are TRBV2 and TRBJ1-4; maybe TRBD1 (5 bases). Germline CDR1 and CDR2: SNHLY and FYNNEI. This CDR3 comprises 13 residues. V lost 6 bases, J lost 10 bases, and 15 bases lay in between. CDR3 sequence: CASRGTITGKLFF. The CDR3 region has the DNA TGTGCCAGCAGAGGGACTATAACGGGAAAACTGTTTTTT.

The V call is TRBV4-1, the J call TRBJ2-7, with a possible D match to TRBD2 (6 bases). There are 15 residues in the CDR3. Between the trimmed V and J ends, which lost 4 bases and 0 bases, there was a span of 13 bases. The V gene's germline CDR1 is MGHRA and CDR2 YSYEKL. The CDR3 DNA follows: TGCGCCAGCAGCCGAACGGGGGACGGCTCCTACGAGCAGTACTTC. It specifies CASSRTGDGSYEQYF.

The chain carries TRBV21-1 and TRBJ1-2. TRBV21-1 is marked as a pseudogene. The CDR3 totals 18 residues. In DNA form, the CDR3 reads TGTGCCAGCAGCAACGGCCGGGACTTGGCTAAGAGAGGCTATGGCTACACCTTC. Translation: CASSNGRDLAKRGYGYTF.

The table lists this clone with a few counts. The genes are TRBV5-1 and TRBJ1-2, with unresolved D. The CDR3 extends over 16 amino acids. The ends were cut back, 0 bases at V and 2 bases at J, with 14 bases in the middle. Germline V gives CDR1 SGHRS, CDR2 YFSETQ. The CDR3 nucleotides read TGCGCCAGCAGCTTGGCCGGAACAGCAGGCAACTATGGCTACACCTTC. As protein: CASSLAGTAGNYGYTF.

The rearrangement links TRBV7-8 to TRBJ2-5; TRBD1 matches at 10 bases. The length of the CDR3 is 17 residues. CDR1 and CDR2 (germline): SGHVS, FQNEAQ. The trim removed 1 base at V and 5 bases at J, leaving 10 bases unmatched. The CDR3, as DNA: TGTGCCAGCAGCTTAGGGCGCGGGGACAGGGGATATGAGACCCAGTACTTC. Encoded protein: CASSLGRGDRGYETQYF.

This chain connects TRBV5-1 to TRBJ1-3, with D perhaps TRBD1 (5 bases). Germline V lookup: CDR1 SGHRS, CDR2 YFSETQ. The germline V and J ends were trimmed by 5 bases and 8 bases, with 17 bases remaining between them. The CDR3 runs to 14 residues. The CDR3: CASSPGEEGHTIYF. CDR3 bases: TGCGCCAGCAGTCCCGGGGAGGAGGGGCACACCATATATTTT.

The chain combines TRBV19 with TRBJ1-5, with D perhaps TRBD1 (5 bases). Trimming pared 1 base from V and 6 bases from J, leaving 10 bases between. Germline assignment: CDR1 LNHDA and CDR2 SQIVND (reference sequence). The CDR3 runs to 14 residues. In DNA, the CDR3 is TGTGCCAGTAGTATAGTGGCAGGGCTTCAGCCCCAGCATTTT. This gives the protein CASSIVAGLQPQHF.

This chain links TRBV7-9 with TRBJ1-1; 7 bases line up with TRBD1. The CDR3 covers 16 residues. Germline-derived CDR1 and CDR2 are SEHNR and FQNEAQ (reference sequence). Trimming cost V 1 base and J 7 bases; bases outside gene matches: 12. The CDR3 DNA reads TGTGCCAGCAGCTTAGGGGGTACCTACAGGGGTAATGAAGCTTTCTTT. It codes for CASSLGGTYRGNEAFF.

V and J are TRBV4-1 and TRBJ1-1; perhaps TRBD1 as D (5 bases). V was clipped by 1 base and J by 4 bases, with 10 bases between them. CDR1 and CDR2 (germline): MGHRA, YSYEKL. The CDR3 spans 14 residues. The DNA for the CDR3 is TGCGCCAGCAGCCAAGCCGCCAGGGTCACTGAAGCTTTCTTT. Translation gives CASSQAARVTEAFF.

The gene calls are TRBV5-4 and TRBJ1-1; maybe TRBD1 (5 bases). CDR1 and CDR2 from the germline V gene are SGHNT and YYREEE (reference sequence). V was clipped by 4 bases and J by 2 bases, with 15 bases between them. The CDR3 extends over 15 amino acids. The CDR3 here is CASSTPQESNTEAFF. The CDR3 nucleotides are TGTGCCAGCAGCACGCCACAGGAGAGTAACACTGAAGCTTTCTTT. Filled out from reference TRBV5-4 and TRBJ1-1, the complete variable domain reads ETGVTQSPTHLIKTRGQQVTLRCSSQSGHNTVSWYQQALGQGPQFIFQYYREEENGRGNFPPRFSGLQFPNYSSELNVNALELDDSALYLCASSTPQESNTEAFFGQGTRLTVV.

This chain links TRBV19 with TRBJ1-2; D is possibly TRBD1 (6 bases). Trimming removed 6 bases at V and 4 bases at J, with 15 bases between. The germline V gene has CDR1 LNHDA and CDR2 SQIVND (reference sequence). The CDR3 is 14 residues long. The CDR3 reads CASSSFGGAYGYTF. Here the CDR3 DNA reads TGTGCCAGTAGCTCCTTCGGGGGGGCCTATGGCTACACCTTC.

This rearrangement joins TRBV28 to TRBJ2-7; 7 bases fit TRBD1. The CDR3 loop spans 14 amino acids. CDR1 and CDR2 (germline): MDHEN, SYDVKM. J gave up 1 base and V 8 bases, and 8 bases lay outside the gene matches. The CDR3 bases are TGTGCCAGCCTAGACAGGGACGGATCCTACGAGCAGTACTTC. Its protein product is CASLDRDGSYEQYF.